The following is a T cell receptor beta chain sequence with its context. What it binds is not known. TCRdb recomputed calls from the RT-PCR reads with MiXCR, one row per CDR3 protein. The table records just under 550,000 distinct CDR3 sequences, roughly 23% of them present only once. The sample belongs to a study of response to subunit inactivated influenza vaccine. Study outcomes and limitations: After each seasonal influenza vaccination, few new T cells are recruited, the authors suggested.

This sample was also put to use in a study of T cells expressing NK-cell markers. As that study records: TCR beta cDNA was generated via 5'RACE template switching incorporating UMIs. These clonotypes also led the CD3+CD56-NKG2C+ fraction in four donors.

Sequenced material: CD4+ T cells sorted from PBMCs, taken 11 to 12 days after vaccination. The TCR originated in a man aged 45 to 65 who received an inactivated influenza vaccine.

In nucleotides, the CDR3 is TGCAGCGTGGCATTCCGTAGCAATCAGCCCCAGCATTTT. Its translation: CSVAFRSNQPQHF. V is TRBV29-1 and J is TRBJ1-5, with no clear D. The CDR3 is 13 residues long. Per germline, CDR1 SQVTM and CDR2 ANQGSEA. V was trimmed by 6 bases and J by 0 bases, leaving 9 bases between them. Filled out from reference TRBV29-1 and TRBJ1-5, the complete variable domain reads SAVISQKPSRDICQRGTSLTIQCQVDSQVTMMFWYRQQPGQSLTLIATANQGSEATYESGFVIDKFPISRPNLTFSTLTVSNMSPEDSSIYLCSVAFRSNQPQHFGDGTRLSIL.